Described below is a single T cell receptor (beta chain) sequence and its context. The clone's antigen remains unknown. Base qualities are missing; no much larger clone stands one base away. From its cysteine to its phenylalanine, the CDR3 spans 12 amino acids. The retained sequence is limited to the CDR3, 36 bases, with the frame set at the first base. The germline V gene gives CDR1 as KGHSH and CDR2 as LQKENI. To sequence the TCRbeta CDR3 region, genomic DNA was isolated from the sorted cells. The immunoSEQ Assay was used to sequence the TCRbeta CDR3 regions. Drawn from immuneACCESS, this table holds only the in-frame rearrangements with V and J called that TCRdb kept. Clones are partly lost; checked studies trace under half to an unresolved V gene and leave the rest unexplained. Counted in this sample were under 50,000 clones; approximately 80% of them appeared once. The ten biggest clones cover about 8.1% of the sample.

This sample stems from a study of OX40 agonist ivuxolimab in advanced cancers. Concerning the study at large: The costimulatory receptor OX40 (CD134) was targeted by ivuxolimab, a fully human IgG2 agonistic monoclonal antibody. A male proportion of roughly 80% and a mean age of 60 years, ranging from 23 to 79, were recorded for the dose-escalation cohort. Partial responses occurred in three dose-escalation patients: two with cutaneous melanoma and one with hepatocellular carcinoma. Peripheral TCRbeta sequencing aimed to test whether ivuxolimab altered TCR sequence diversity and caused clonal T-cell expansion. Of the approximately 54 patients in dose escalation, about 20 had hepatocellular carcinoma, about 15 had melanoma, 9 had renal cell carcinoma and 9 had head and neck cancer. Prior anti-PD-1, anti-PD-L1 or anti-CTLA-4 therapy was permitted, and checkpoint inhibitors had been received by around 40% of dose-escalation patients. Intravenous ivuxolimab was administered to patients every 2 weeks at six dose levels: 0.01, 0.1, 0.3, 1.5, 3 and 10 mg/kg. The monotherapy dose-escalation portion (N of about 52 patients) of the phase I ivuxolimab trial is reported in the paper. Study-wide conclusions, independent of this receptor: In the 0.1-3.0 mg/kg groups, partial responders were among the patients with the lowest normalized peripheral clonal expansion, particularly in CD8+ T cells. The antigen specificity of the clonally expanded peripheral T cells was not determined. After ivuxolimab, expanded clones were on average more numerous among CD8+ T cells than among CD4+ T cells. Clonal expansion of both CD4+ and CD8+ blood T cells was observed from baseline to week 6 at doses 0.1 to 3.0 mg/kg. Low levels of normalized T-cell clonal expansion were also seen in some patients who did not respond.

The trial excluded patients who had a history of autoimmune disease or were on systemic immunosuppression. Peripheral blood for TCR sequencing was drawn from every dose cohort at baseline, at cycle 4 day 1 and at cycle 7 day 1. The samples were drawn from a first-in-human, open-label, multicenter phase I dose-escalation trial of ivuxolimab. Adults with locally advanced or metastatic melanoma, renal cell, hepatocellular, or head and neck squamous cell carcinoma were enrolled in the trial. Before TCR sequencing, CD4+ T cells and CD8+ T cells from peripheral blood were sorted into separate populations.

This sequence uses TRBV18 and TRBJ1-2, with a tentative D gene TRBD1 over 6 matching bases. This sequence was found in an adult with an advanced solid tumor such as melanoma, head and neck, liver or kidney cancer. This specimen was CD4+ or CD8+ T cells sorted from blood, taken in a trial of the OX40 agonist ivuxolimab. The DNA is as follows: TGTTCCCTGGGGGAGGGGGACCACGGCTACACCTTC. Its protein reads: CSLGEGDHGYTF.